This TCR beta chain emerged from a study of regulatory T cells in long-lasting Graves disease. Arm-PCR of CDR3 regions with iRepertoire HTBI primers generated TCR beta libraries. Using its own MiXCR run on the multiplex PCR reads, TCRdb lists one record per CDR3 protein. The sample has some 450,000 distinct CDR3 sequences; about 15% are singletons. Germline CDR1 reads MNHEY; CDR2 reads SMNVEV (reference sequence). The V and J ends lost 6 bases and 4 bases respectively, with 15 bases between them. This CDR3 has 14 residues. Time point reported: newly diagnosed GD, antithyroid drugs for less than 3 months. The TCR library was made from RNA that had been extracted from PBMCs in TRIzol. This clonotype was found many times. This same sample was also taken into another study, of T cells in Graves' hyperthyroidism and ophthalmopathy. That paper adds: Among clonotypes expanded in thyroid above 0.001, most were also found in blood.

This TCR derives from a woman aged 25 to 45 with Graves disease. The chain recombines TRBV27 with TRBJ1-1; tentatively, D is TRBD1 (5 bases). The sequencing used peripheral blood mononuclear cells (PBMCs), collected at new diagnosis, from a patient treated with antithyroid drugs. The CDR3 protein is CASRLAGGSTEAFF. The CDR3 DNA is TGTGCCAGCAGGCTGGCTGGGGGAAGCACTGAAGCTTTCTTT.